This T cell receptor beta chain emerged from a study of blood T cell repertoires in COVID-19. Across the whole study: Sites in the United States, Italy and Spain provided acute and convalescent COVID-19 samples.

J gave up 3 bases and V 2 bases, and 9 bases lay outside the gene matches. The CDR3 consists of 17 residues. Germline CDR1 and CDR2: SGHDT and YYEEEE. Study processing details: The authors estimated nucleated cell counts from reference gene primer amplification. Generated by immunoSEQ multiplex PCR, the TCRdb table keeps only in-frame clones and is missing some. V and J calls and clone size are copied from that table; D and trimming were computed from the DNA. Here the sample spans 150,000 to 200,000 clones, more than 60% being singletons. The chain employs TRBV5-6 and TRBJ2-7; 12 positions match TRBD2. Sequenced input: peripheral blood. The origin of this receptor is a man aged 45-60 years who had recovered from COVID-19. For the CDR3, the DNA is TGTGCCAGCAGCTTTTGGGGACCGACTAGCGGGAGCTACGAGCAGTACTTC. Its protein product is CASSFWGPTSGSYEQYF.